Presented here are 25 T cell receptor beta chains from one specimen sequenced in a study of blood T cell repertoires in COVID-19. The table came from immunoSEQ multiplex PCR; TCRdb's copy has only in-frame clones and leaves some out. This table has 270,000 or so clones, roughly 81% appearing once. Sequenced: PBMCs or T cells enriched from blood (not recorded which). The receptors derive from a woman aged 45-65 years who had been exposed to COVID-19.

The chain uses TRBV4-3 and TRBJ1-3; weak D call: TRBD1 (5 bases). Trimming pared 0 bases from V and 8 bases from J, leaving 20 bases between. CDR1 LGHNA and CDR2 YSLEER come from the germline V gene. The CDR3 is 17 amino acids. CDR3 nucleotide sequence: TGCGCCAGCAGCCAAGAGCTTGGCGCGGGGTGGGGGGACACCATATATTTT. Its translation is CASSQELGAGWGDTIYF.

This rearrangement joins TRBV11-2 to TRBJ1-4; 10 positions match TRBD1. Germline CDR1 and CDR2: SGHAT and FQNNGV. Germline trimming cut 4 bases from V and 4 bases from J; bases unmatched to any gene: 6. This CDR3 spans 16 amino acids. The CDR3 protein is CASSSTGDRGNEKLFF. The CDR3 DNA is TGTGCCAGCAGCTCAACTGGGGACAGGGGTAATGAAAAACTGTTTTTT.

The V and J genes are TRBV11-2 and TRBJ2-7; tentatively, D is TRBD2 (6 bases). V gave up 3 bases and J gave up 1 base, with 7 bases separating them. Germline-derived CDR1 and CDR2 are SGHAT and FQNNGV. This CDR3 comprises 13 residues. CDR3 coding DNA: TGTGCCAGCAGCTTTAGCGGTTCCTACGAGCAGTACTTC. This encodes CASSFSGSYEQYF.

The V and J genes are TRBV11-2 and TRBJ1-2; 9 bases agree with TRBD1. This CDR3 contains 16 residues. V lost 2 bases to trimming and J lost 8 bases; unmatched junction nucleotides: 12. Germline V gene lookup returns CDR1 SGHAT and CDR2 FQNNGV. CDR3 amino acids: CASSLISDRGRKGYTF. DNA of the CDR3: TGTGCCAGCAGCTTAATCTCGGACAGGGGAAGGAAAGGCTACACCTTC.

In this sample, this clone turned up once. This chain connects TRBV5-1 to TRBJ1-1, with 7 positions matching TRBD1. CDR1 and CDR2 (germline): SGHRS, YFSETQ. The length of the CDR3 is 13 residues. V lost 0 bases, J lost 9 bases, and 5 bases stayed unmatched. The CDR3 reads CASSLDRGEKAFF. CDR3 DNA: TGCGCCAGCAGCTTGGACAGGGGAGAGAAAGCTTTCTTT.

This rearrangement joins TRBV19 to TRBJ1-3; no reliable D call. V was trimmed by 0 bases and J by 0 bases, leaving 12 bases between them. Germline CDR1 reads LNHDA; CDR2 reads SQIVND (reference sequence). CDR3 size: 17 residues. CDR3 residues: CASSIDAGKYSGNTIYF. CDR3 DNA: TGTGCCAGTAGTATAGACGCGGGAAAATACTCTGGAAACACCATATATTTT.

The chain has TRBV7-7 and TRBJ2-5, with TRBD1 matching over 8 bases. Losses at the gene ends were 5 bases for V and 7 bases for J; bases not matched to a gene: 6. Germline CDR1 is SSHAT and CDR2 is FNYEAQ (reference sequence). CDR3 size: 13 residues. CDR3 nucleotide sequence: TGTGCCAGCAGCGCCGACAGGGGAGGGACCCAGTACTTC. This codes for CASSADRGGTQYF.

The chain uses TRBV4-3 and TRBJ1-5, with D perhaps TRBD1 (5 bases). Germline assignment: CDR1 LGHNA and CDR2 YSLEER. This CDR3 contains 14 residues. V lost 0 bases and J lost 5, with 8 bases in between. This CDR3 is CASSQDLGDQPQHF. CDR3 nucleotide sequence: TGCGCCAGCAGCCAAGATTTAGGGGATCAGCCCCAGCATTTT.

Notes on this clone: The junction and the germline gene differ at one end; a read error may be behind it. The chain recombines TRBV5-4 with TRBJ1-6, with D hard to call. Germline V gives CDR1 SGHNT, CDR2 YYREEE (reference sequence). The CDR3 runs to 15 residues. CDR3 region: CASSLGTGLNLPLHF. CDR3 DNA: TGTGCCAGCAGCTTGGGCACCGGTTTAAATTTACCCCTCCACTTT.

V is TRBV5-6 and J is TRBJ1-6; D is possibly TRBD1 (5 bases). Trimming removed 8 bases at V and 7 bases at J, with 22 bases between. This CDR3 spans 16 amino acids. Per the germline V gene, CDR1 is SGHDT and CDR2 is YYEEEE. CDR3 sequence: CASFGGVMGRNSPLHF. The CDR3 DNA follows: TGTGCCAGTTTTGGGGGGGTGATGGGTCGCAATTCACCCCTCCACTTT. Based on the CDR3 plus reference TRBV5-6 and TRBJ1-6, the full variable domain is DAGVTQSPTHLIKTRGQQVTLRCSPKSGHDTVSWYQQALGQGPQFIFQYYEEEERQRGNFPDRFSGHQFPNYSSELNVNALLLGDSALYLCASFGGVMGRNSPLHFGNGTRLTVT.

Only one count was recorded for this clone. The CDR3, as DNA: TGCGCCAGCAGCTTGATACCCGACAGGTTCGGGGGGGATGGCTACACCTTC. This codes for CASSLIPDRFGGDGYTF. The chain uses TRBV5-1 and TRBJ1-2; maybe TRBD1 (6 bases). With 1 base removed from V and 6 bases from J, the gap between germline ends came to 22 bases. Germline V gene lookup returns CDR1 SGHRS and CDR2 YFSETQ. This CDR3 comprises 17 residues.

The chain employs TRBV5-6 and TRBJ1-3; unclear D gene. The germline V and J ends were trimmed by 3 bases and 2 bases, with 9 bases remaining between them. Germline V gives CDR1 SGHDT, CDR2 YYEEEE. The CDR3 loop spans 14 amino acids. As DNA, the CDR3 is TGTGCCAGCAGCTCCGAAACTGCTGGAAACACCATATATTTT. Amino acids: CASSSETAGNTIYF.

The CDR3 coding sequence is TGTGCCAGCAGTTACAACAGCTTGGGTTCACCCCTCCACTTT. Translated: CASSYNSLGSPLHF. The genes are TRBV6-5 and TRBJ1-6; no firm D call. V lost 2 bases and J lost 9, with 11 bases in between. CDR1 is MNHEY and CDR2 is SVGAGI in the germline V gene. The CDR3 covers 14 residues.

This rearrangement joins TRBV6-5 to TRBJ1-1; D perhaps matches TRBD1 (6 bases). V was clipped by 7 bases and J by 4 bases, with 13 bases between them. The CDR3 is 13 amino acids. Germline loops: CDR1 MNHEY, CDR2 SVGAGI. The CDR3 region is CASTQDRTTEAFF. For the CDR3, the DNA is TGTGCCAGCACCCAAGACAGGACCACTGAAGCTTTCTTT.

This clone occurred a few times. This chain uses TRBV6-6 with TRBJ2-1; 13 bases fit TRBD2. There are 20 residues in the CDR3. V trimming: 5 bases; J trimming: 0 bases; junction bases outside the gene matches: 13. CDR1 is MNHNY and CDR2 is SVGAGI in the germline V gene (reference sequence). CDR3 in amino acids: CASSPRLAGGTVSSYNEQFF. Written as DNA, the CDR3 is TGTGCCAGCAGTCCCCGACTAGCGGGGGGTACGGTGAGCTCCTACAATGAGCAGTTCTTC.

CDR3 protein: CASSPRTRRGNTIYF. CDR3 nucleotide sequence: TGTGCCAGCAGCCCCCGGACCCGGAGGGGAAACACCATATATTTT. This chain connects TRBV5-4 to TRBJ1-3; D not certain. V was cut by 4 bases and J by 4 bases, with 15 bases left in between. This CDR3 comprises 15 residues. The germline V gene has CDR1 SGHNT and CDR2 YYREEE (reference sequence).

This clone occurred many times. The CDR3 sequence: CASLGQPGVVVYGYTF. DNA of the CDR3: TGTGCCAGCCTGGGGCAGCCTGGGGTGGTCGTCTATGGCTACACCTTC. The chain has TRBV2 and TRBJ1-2; TRBD1 might be the D (5 bases). The V end was cut by 8 bases, the J end by 4 bases, with 23 bases between. CDR3 length: 16 amino acids. Germline V lookup: CDR1 SNHLY, CDR2 FYNNEI.

V usage is TRBV14 and J usage is TRBJ1-4; 9 bases map to TRBD1. Germline V CDR1 and CDR2: SGHDN, FVKESK. After removal of 2 bases from V and 7 bases from J, the junction contained 2 bases not matched to a gene. The CDR3 has 14 amino acids. CDR3 sequence reads: CASSQRTGAEKLFF. CDR3 DNA sequence: TGTGCCAGCAGCCAACGGACAGGGGCTGAAAAACTGTTTTTT. The full variable domain, its missing parts supplied by reference TRBV14 and TRBJ1-4, is EAGVTQFPSHSVIEKGQTVTLRCDPISGHDNLYWYRRVMGKEIKFLLHFVKESKQDESGMPNNRFLAERTGGTYSTLKVQPAELEDSGVYFCASSQRTGAEKLFFGSGTQLSVL.

The gene calls are TRBV7-8 and TRBJ1-1; D gene ambiguous. The CDR3 length is 12 residues. Trimming removed 5 bases at V and 10 bases at J, with 14 bases between. From germline, CDR1 is SGHVS and CDR2 FQNEAQ. The CDR3 DNA follows: TGTGCCAGCAGCCCCGAGGGCCCTCGAGCTTTCTTT. Translation gives CASSPEGPRAFF.

This clone was detected only a few times. V gene TRBV6-4 combines with J gene TRBJ1-1, with D maybe TRBD1 (6 bases). The CDR3 totals 14 residues. The ends were cut back, 7 bases at V and 1 base at J, with 13 bases in the middle. Per the germline V gene, CDR1 is MRHNA and CDR2 is SNTAGT. The CDR3 DNA reads as TGTGCCAGCAAAGGAGACAGGAGGAACACTGAAGCTTTCTTT. It translates to CASKGDRRNTEAFF.

The chain links TRBV4-2 to TRBJ1-5; a possible D gene is TRBD1 (6 bases). Germline values: CDR1 LGHNA, CDR2 YNFKEQ. The CDR3 totals 16 residues. V lost 4 bases to trimming and J lost 1 base, with 14 bases between them. This CDR3 reads CASSRDPGTSNQPQHF. DNA of the CDR3: TGTGCCAGCAGCCGTGACCCAGGGACAAGCAATCAGCCCCAGCATTTT.

This chain links TRBV10-2 with TRBJ2-5; D gene unclear. Trimming took off 2 bases at V and 2 bases at J, with 6 bases between the two ends. The CDR3 sequence is 13 residues long. From germline, CDR1 is WSHSY and CDR2 SAAADI. CDR3 sequence reads: CASSEDTQETQYF. The CDR3 bases are TGCGCCAGCAGTGAGGATACACAAGAGACCCAGTACTTC.

The chain couples TRBV5-8 to TRBJ2-2, with 9 nucleotides matching TRBD1. CDR1 SGHTS and CDR2 YDEGEE come from the germline V gene. The CDR3 contains 15 residues. V was clipped by 4 bases and J by 3 bases; unmatched bases: 4. The CDR3 DNA follows: TGTGCCAGCAGCCCCCGGGACAGGGACACCGGGGAGCTGTTTTTT. Translated: CASSPRDRDTGELFF.

The chain uses TRBV27 and TRBJ1-1, with D tentatively TRBD1 (5 bases). V shed 3 bases and J shed 8 bases, with 19 bases lying between them. The germline CDR1 and CDR2 sequences are MNHEY and SMNVEV (reference sequence). The CDR3 is made up of 15 amino acids. Here the CDR3 reads CASSFLFAGQGEAFF. Written as DNA, the CDR3 is TGTGCCAGCAGTTTTCTTTTTGCAGGCCAGGGCGAAGCTTTCTTT.

The chain combines TRBV20-1 with TRBJ1-1, with 10 bases aligning to TRBD1. The CDR3 totals 14 residues. Losses at the gene ends were 3 bases for V and 4 bases for J; bases not matched to a gene: 5. From germline, CDR1 is DFQATT and CDR2 SNEGSKA (reference sequence). CDR3 protein: CSASTGQGSTEAFF. For the CDR3, the DNA is TGCAGTGCTAGTACGGGACAGGGGAGCACTGAAGCTTTCTTT.